This entry features one T cell receptor (beta chain) sequence. Which antigen it targets is not known. No much larger clonotype is one base removed from it; base qualities were not supplied. This specimen comes from a study of T cell responses to AZD1222 COVID-19 vaccine listed by TCRdb under 2021. Study-wide context: TCR sequencing covered fewer than 250 trial participants: approximately 200 given two doses of AZD1222 and approximately 25 given two doses of MenACWY control vaccine. Trial participants were enrolled by age into 18-55, 56-69 and 70-plus year subgroups, with roughly 150, 30 and 60 TCR-sequenced participants respectively. The research as a whole found: Conclusions about previously exposed vaccinees were limited because only six AZD1222 recipients were SARS-CoV-2 seropositive at baseline. Epitopes outside the regions mutated in the B.1.351 and B.1.1.7 variants were reportedly recognized by nearly half of the unique spike-specific TCRs. Vaccine-associated CD4 TCRs spanned the whole spike protein, with dominant responses in regions 160-218 and 743-854. Because no day 14 peak-response samples were available, repertoires were characterized only after the peak T cell response. Participants were mostly white British, with more females than males. The authors suggested clonal diversity may have been underestimated. The 56-69-year group was small, and its depth increase did not reach significance, likely because of low power. Spike-specific TCR breadth and depth rose significantly after two AZD1222 doses compared with day 0 and with MenACWY recipients.

The CDR3 regions of human TCRbeta chains were analyzed by immunosequencing. The original methods were these. Repertoire TCRs were matched against a reference library of SARS-CoV-2-specific TCRs generated with the MIRA antigen-specificity platform. Breadth meant the fraction of unique TCRs that were SARS-CoV-2-associated, whereas depth meant the fraction of total T cells that were SARS-CoV-2-associated. Each spike-specific TCR was assigned to its reactive spike region and to a CD4 or CD8 class using the MIRA data. Log10-transformed breadth and depth values were compared by one-way ANOVA with Sidak's multiple comparisons tests. This is the immuneACCESS table as TCRdb keeps it, with only in-frame sequences that have V and J called. A part of the clones is gone; compared with another copy, unresolved V genes explain less than half, and the rest is unexplained. V and J calls and clone size come straight from that table; D and trimming were deduced from the DNA. The sample profile shows approximately 120,000 clones; approximately 90% of them were found once. The top ten hold over 8.5% of the sample.

Trimming takes 1 base from V and 0 bases from J, and the germline ends sit 8 bases apart. According to the germline V gene, CDR1 reads SGDLS and CDR2 reads YYNGEE. The CDR3 runs 15 residues from the cysteine to the phenylalanine. Only the CDR3 DNA stays, 45 bases, in frame from base 1. Explained via the paper, the time point label denotes: baseline before first vaccination. The label giving this sample's treatment or condition can be read as: meningococcal conjugate vaccine given as trial control. The vaccinee samples were drawn from two UK trials, COV001 and COV002, one of which was a single-blind randomized controlled phase 2/3 trial testing AZD1222 (ChAdOx1 nCoV-19) in healthy adults. For TCRbeta chain sequencing, PBMC samples from trial participants were taken at day 0 and at day 28 after the second dose.

Sequenced material: peripheral blood, taken on day 0 of MenACWY control vaccination. This TCR was sampled from an adult in good health. The chain links TRBV9 with TRBJ1-3; too little of a D gene remains to name it. The DNA sequence reads TGTGCCAGCAGCGTAACCGACTACTCTGGAAACACCATATATTTT. Its translation reads: CASSVTDYSGNTIYF.